In this sample, the clone carrying this T cell receptor (beta chain) turned up once. The target antigen is unknown. This specimen comes from a study of OX40 agonist ivuxolimab in advanced cancers. Across the whole study: Those enrolled were 82.7% male, with a mean age of 60 years and ages from about 20 to 80. Having had anti-PD-1, anti-PD-L1 or anti-CTLA-4 therapy before was allowed, and about 42% had some. Partial responses, seen in three patients, involved one hepatocellular carcinoma and two cutaneous melanomas. Study-level points and caveats: Average numbers of expanded clones were greater in CD8+ T cells than in CD4+.

This CDR3 comprises 16 residues. Germline CDR1 is MNHEY and CDR2 is SMNVEV (reference sequence). Trimming stripped 0 bases from V and 0 bases from J, with 10 bases between. The repertoire was sequenced with immunoSEQ multiplex PCR; TCRdb's copy has only in-frame clones and lacks some. The sample consists of tens of thousands of clones, around 87% of them appearing once. Sequences were derived from CD4+ or CD8+ T cells sorted from blood, sampled in a trial of the OX40 agonist ivuxolimab. This receptor was identified in an adult with an advanced solid tumor such as melanoma, head and neck, liver or kidney cancer. V is TRBV27 and J is TRBJ2-3, with TRBD2 as a possible D gene (5 bases). This CDR3 is CASSLSASWSTDTQYF. The CDR3 DNA reads as TGTGCCAGCAGTTTATCGGCTAGCTGGAGCACAGATACGCAGTATTTT.